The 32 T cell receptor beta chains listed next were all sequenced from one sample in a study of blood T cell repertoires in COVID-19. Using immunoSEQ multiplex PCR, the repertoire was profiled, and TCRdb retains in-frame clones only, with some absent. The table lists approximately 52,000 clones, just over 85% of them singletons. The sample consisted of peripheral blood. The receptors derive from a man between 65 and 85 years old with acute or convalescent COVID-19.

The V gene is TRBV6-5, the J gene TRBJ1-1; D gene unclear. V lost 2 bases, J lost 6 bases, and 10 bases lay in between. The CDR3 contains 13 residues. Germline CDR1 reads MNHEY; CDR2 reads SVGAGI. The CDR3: CASSYVRAAEAFF. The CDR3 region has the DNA TGTGCCAGCAGTTACGTGCGGGCGGCTGAAGCTTTCTTT.

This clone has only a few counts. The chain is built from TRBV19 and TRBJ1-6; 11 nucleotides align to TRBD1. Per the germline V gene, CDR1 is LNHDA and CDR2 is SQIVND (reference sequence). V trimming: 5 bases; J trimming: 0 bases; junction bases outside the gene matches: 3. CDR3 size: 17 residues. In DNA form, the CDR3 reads TGTGCCAGTAGTGGGACAGGGGGTCGCTCCTATAATTCACCCCTCCACTTT. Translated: CASSGTGGRSYNSPLHF.

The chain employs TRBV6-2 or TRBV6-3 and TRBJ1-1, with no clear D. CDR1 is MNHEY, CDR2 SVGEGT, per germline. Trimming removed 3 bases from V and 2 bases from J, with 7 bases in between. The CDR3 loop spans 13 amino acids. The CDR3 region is CASSYVSNTEAFF. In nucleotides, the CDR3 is TGTGCCAGCAGTTATGTCTCTAACACTGAAGCTTTCTTT.

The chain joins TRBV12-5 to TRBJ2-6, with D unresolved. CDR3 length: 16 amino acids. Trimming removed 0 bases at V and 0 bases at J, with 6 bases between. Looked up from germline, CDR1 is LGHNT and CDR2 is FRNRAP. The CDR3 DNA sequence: TGTGCTAGTGGTTTGGTAATTCACTCTGGGGCCAACGTCCTGACTTTC. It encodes CASGLVIHSGANVLTF.

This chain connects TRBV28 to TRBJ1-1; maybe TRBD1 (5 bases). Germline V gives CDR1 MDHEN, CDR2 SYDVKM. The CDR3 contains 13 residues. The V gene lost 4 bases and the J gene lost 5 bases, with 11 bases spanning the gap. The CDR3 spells CASSYKGRTEAFF. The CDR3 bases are TGTGCCAGCAGTTATAAGGGGAGGACTGAAGCTTTCTTT.

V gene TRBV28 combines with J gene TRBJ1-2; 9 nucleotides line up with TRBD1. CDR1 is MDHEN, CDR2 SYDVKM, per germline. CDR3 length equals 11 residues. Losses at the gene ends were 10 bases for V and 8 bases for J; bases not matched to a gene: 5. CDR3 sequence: CAIHRGQGYTF. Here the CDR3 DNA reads TGTGCCATACACAGGGGGCAAGGCTACACCTTC.

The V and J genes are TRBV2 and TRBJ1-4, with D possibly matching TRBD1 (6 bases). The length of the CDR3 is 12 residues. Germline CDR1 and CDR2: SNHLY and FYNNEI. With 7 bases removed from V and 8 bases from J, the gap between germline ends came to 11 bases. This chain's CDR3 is CASTDSTEKLFF. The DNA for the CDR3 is TGTGCCAGCACGGACAGTACGGAAAAACTGTTTTTT.

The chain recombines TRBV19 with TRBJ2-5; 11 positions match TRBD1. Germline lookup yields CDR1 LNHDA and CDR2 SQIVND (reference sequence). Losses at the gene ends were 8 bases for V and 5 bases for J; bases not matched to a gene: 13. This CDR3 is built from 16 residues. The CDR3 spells CASRSSGTGGKETQYF. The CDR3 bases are TGTGCCAGTCGAAGCTCCGGGACAGGGGGGAAGGAGACCCAGTACTTC. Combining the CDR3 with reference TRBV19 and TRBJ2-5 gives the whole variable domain DGGITQSPKYLFRKEGQNVTLSCEQNLNHDAMYWYRQDPGQGLRLIYYSQIVNDFQKGDIAEGYSVSREKKESFPLTVTSAQKNPTAFYLCASRSSGTGGKETQYFGPGTRLLVL.

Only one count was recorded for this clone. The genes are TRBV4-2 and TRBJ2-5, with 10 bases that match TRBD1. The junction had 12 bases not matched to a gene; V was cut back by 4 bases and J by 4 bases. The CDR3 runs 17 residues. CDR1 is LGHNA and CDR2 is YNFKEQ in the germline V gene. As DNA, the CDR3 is TGTGCCAGCAGCCGCCTCGACGGGACAGGGGAGGGAGAGACCCAGTACTTC. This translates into CASSRLDGTGEGETQYF.

Here the CDR3 DNA reads TGTGCCAGCTCACCATCCGGAGGGGCTATGGTCACCGGGGAGCTGTTTTTT. It yields the protein CASSPSGGAMVTGELFF. This rearrangement joins TRBV18 to TRBJ2-2; TRBD2 might be the D (6 bases). The CDR3 runs 17 residues. Germline lookup yields CDR1 KGHSH and CDR2 LQKENI. V lost 2 bases, J lost 4 bases, and 17 bases lay in between.

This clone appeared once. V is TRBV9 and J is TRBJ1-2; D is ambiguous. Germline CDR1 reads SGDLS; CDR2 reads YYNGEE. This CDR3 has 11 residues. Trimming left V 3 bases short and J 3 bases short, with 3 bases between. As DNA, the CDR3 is TGTGCCAGCAGCGCTTACTATGGCTACACCTTC. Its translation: CASSAYYGYTF. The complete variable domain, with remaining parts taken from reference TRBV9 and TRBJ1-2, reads DSGVTQTPKHLITATGQRVTLRCSPRSGDLSVYWYQQSLDQGLQFLIQYYNGEERAKGNILERFSAQQFPDLHSELNLSSLELGDSALYFCASSAYYGYTFGSGTRLTVV.

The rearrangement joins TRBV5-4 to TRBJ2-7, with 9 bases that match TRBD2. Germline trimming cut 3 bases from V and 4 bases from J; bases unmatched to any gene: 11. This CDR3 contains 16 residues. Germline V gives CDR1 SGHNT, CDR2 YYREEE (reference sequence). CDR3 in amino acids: CASSSLGGGRAYEQYF. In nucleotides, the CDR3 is TGTGCCAGCAGCTCCCTGGGCGGCGGGAGGGCGTACGAGCAGTACTTC.

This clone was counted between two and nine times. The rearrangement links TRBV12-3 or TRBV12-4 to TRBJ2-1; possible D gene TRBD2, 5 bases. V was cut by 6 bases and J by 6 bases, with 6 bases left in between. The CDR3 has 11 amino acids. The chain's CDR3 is CASRLGNEQFF. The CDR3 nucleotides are TGTGCCAGCAGACTAGGCAATGAGCAGTTCTTC.

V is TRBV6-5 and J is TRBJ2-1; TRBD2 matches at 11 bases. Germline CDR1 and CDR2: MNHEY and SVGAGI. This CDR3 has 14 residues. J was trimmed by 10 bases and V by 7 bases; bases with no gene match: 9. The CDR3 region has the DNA TGTGCCAGCAATATAGCGGGGGGGCCTGGAGAGCAGTTCTTC. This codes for CASNIAGGPGEQFF.

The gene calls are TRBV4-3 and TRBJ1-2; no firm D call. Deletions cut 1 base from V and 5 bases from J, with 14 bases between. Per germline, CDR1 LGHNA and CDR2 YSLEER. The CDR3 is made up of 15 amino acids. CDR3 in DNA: TGCGCCAGCAGCCAAGCCCTAGCGGGCACTTATGGCTACACCTTC. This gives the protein CASSQALAGTYGYTF.

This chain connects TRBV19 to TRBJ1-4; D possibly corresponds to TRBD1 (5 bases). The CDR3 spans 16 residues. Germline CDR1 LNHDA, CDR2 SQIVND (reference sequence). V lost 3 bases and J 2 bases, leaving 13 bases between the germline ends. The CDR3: CASSIRQGYTNEKLFF. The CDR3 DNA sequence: TGTGCCAGTAGTATTCGGCAGGGATATACTAATGAAAAACTGTTTTTT.

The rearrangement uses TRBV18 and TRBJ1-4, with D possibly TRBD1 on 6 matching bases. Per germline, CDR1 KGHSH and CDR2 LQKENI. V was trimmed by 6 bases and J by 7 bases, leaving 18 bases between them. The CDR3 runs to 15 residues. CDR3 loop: CASSLYRERREKLFF. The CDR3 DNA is TGTGCCAGCTCTCTCTACAGGGAACGTCGTGAAAAACTGTTTTTT. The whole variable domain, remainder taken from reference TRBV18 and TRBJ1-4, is NAGVMQNPRHLVRRRGQEARLRCSPMKGHSHVYWYRQLPEEGLKFMVYLQKENIIDESGMPKERFSAEFPKEGPSILRIQQVVRGDSAAYFCASSLYRERREKLFFGSGTQLSVL.

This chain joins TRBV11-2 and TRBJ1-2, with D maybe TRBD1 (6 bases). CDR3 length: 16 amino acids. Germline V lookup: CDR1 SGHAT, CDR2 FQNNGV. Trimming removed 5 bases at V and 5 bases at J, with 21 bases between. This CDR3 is CASSRGQGPNSYGYTF. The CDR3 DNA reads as TGTGCCAGCAGCCGCGGGCAGGGGCCCAACTCGTATGGCTACACCTTC.

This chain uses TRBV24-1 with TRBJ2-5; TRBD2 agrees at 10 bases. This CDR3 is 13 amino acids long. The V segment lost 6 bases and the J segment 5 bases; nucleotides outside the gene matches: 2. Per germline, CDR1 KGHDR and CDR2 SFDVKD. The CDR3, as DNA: TGTGCCACCAGTAGCGGGAGGGCCGAGACCCAGTACTTC. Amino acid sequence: CATSSGRAETQYF.

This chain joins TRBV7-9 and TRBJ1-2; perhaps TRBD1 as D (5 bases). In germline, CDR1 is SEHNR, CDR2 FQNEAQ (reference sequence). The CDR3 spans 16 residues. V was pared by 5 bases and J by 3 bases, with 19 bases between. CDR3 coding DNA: TGTGCCAGCAGCCCACCATCCCCGGGGGGGGACTATGGCTACACCTTC. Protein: CASSPPSPGGDYGYTF.

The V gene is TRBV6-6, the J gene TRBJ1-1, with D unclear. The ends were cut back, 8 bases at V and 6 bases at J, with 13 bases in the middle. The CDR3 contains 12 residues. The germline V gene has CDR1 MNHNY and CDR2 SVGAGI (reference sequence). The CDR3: CASLIVGAEAFF. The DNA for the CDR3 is TGTGCCAGCCTCATTGTCGGGGCTGAAGCTTTCTTT.

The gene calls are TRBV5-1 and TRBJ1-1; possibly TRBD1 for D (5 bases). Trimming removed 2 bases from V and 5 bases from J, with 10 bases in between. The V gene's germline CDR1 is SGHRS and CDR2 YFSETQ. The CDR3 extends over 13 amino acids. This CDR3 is CASSFQGRTEAFF. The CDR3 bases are TGCGCCAGCAGCTTCCAGGGAAGGACTGAAGCTTTCTTT.

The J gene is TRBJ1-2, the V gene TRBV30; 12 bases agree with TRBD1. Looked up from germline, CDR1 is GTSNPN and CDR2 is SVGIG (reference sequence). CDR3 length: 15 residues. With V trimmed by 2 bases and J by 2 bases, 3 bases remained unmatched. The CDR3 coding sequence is TGTGCCTGGAGTCCGGGGACAGGGGGCAACTATGGCTACACCTTC. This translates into CAWSPGTGGNYGYTF.

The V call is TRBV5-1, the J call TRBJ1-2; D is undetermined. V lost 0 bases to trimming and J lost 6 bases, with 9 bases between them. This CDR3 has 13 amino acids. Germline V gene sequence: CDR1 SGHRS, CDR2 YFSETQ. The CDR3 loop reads CASSLASTHGYTF. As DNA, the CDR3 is TGCGCCAGCAGCTTGGCCTCTACGCATGGCTACACCTTC.

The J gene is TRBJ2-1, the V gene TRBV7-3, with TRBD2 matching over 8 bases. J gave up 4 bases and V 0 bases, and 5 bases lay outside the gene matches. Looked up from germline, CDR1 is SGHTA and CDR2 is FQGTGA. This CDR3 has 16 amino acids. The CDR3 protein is CASSLTLGLDYNEQFF. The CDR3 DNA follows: TGTGCCAGCAGCTTAACGTTGGGACTAGATTACAATGAGCAGTTCTTC.

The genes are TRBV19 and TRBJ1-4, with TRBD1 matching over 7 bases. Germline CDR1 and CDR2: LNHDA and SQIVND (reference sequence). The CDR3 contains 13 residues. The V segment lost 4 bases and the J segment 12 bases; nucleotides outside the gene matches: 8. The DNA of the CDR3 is TGTGCCAGTAGTAGCGCCCCCGGGACAGAACTGTTTTTT. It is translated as CASSSAPGTELFF.

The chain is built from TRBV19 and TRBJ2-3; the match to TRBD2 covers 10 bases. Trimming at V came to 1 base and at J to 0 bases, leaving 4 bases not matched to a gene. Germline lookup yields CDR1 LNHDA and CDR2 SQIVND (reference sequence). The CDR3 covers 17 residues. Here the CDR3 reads CASSIASLAGSTDTQYF. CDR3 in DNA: TGTGCCAGTAGTATAGCCTCACTAGCGGGAAGCACAGATACGCAGTATTTT.

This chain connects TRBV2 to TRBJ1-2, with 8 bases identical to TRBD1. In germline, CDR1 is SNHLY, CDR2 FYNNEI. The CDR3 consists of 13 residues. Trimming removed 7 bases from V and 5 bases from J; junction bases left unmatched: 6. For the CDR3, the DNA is TGTGCCAGCACCTCGACAGGGGTTTATGGCTACACCTTC. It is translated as CASTSTGVYGYTF.

The CDR3: CASSPGRTATNEKLFF. For the CDR3, the DNA is TGTGCCAGCTCACCCGGCAGGACTGCAACTAATGAAAAACTGTTTTTT. The V call is TRBV18, the J call TRBJ1-4; no firm D call. There are 16 residues in the CDR3. The germline V gene has CDR1 KGHSH and CDR2 LQKENI. V gave up 3 bases and J gave up 0 bases, with 11 bases separating them. Supplemented by reference TRBV18 and TRBJ1-4, the full variable domain reads NAGVMQNPRHLVRRRGQEARLRCSPMKGHSHVYWYRQLPEEGLKFMVYLQKENIIDESGMPKERFSAEFPKEGPSILRIQQVVRGDSAAYFCASSPGRTATNEKLFFGSGTQLSVL.

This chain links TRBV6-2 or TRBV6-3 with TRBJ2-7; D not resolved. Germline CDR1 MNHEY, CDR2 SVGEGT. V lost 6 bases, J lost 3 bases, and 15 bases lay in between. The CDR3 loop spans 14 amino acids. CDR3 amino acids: CASRPGSGGYEQYV. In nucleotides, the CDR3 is TGTGCCAGCAGACCTGGCTCTGGCGGCTACGAGCAGTACGTC.

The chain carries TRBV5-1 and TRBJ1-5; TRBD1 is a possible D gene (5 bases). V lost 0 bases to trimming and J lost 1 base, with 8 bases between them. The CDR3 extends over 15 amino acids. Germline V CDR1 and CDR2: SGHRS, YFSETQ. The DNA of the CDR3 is TGCGCCAGCAGCTTGGGGGGCCAGAGCAATCAGCCCCAGCATTTT. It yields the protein CASSLGGQSNQPQHF.

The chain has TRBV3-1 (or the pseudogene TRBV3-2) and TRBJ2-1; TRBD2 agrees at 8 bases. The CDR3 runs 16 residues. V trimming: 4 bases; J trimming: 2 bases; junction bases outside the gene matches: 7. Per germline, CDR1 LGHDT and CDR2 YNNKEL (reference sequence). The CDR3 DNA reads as TGTGCCAGCAGCCTAGCGGGTAGCGGGACCTACAATGAGCAGTTCTTC. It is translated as CASSLAGSGTYNEQFF.